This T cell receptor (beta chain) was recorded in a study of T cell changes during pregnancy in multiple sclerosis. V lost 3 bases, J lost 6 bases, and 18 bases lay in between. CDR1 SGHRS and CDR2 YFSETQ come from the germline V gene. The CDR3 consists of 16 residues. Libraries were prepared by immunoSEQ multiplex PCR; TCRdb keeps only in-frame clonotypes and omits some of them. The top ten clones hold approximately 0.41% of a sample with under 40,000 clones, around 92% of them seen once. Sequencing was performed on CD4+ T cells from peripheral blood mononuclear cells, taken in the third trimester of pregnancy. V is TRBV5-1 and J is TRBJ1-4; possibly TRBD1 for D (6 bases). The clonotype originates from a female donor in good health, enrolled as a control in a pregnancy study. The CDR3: CASSWGHLGLDEKLFF. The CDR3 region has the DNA TGCGCCAGCAGCTGGGGACACCTTGGCCTGGATGAAAAACTGTTTTTT. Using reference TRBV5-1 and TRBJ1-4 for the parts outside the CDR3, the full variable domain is KAGVTQTPRYLIKTRGQQVTLSCSPISGHRSVSWYQQTPGQGLQFLFEYFSETQRNKGNFPGRFSGRQFSNSRSEMNVSTLELGDSALYLCASSWGHLGLDEKLFFGSGTQLSVL.